What follows are 29 T cell receptor beta chains derived from one specimen sequenced in a study of blood T cells in healthy people across ages. Through a sample-barcoded 5' primer and a J-beta primer mix, a second PCR was run for roughly 6 to 11 cycles. TCRdb used MiXCR to reprocess the 5' RACE reads, holding one entry per CDR3 protein. In the table there are hundreds of thousands of distinct CDR3 sequences, about 30% of which are singletons. Specimen: blood. These receptors were taken from a woman older than 75 in good health.

The V and J genes are TRBV28 and TRBJ2-5; 7 bases match TRBD1. The DNA end favors TRBJ2-7, so the J call may be wrong. Germline V lookup: CDR1 MDHEN, CDR2 SYDVKM. CDR3 size: 13 residues. As DNA, the CDR3 is TGTGCCAGCGAGGGGGCATCCTCCTACGAGCAGTACTTC. Protein: CASEGASSYEQYF.

The V and J genes are TRBV20-1 and TRBJ1-5, with D possibly being TRBD1 (6 bases). CDR3 length equals 16 residues. Trimming pared 3 bases from V and 2 bases from J, leaving 17 bases between. Germline CDR1 is DFQATT and CDR2 is SNEGSKA (reference sequence). In DNA, the CDR3 is TGCAGTGCTAGGGGGACGGGGGGGGCAGGCAATCAGCCCCAGCATTTT. Protein: CSARGTGGAGNQPQHF.

The CDR3: CASSWGGGRETQYF. In nucleotides, the CDR3 is TGTGCCAGCAGCTGGGGTGGTGGCAGGGAGACCCAGTACTTC. The V gene is TRBV7-2, the J gene TRBJ2-5; no firm D call. The CDR3 contains 14 residues. Germline V gene data show CDR1 as SGHTA and CDR2 as FQGNSA. The V end was cut by 4 bases, the J end by 5 bases, with 14 bases between. Supplemented by reference TRBV7-2 and TRBJ2-5, the full variable domain reads GAGVSQSPSNKVTEKGKDVELRCDPISGHTALYWYRQSLGQGLEFLIYFQGNSAPDKSGLPSDRFSAERTGGSVSTLTIQRTQQEDSAVYLCASSWGGGRETQYFGPGTRLLVL.

As for this clonotype: Germline is not matched at one junction end, which may reflect a read error. This chain uses TRBV15 with TRBJ1-1; the D gene is possibly TRBD1 (6 bases). Germline V CDR1 and CDR2: LNHNV, YYDKDF (reference sequence). The CDR3 totals 17 residues. The CDR3: CATSRDPGGRSNSEAFF. CDR3 nucleotide sequence: TGTGCCACCAGCAGAGATCCTGGGGGCAGGAGTAACAGTGAAGCTTTCTTT.

The sample holds many counts of this clonotype. CDR3 DNA: TGTGCCAGCAGTGACCAGACTCTTTCCTACGAGCAGTACTTC. Residues: CASSDQTLSYEQYF. The J gene is TRBJ2-7, the V gene TRBV28; D gene ambiguous. The CDR3 has 14 residues. The V end lost 5 bases, the J end lost 1 base, and 12 bases lay between the germline ends. Germline V gene sequence: CDR1 MDHEN, CDR2 SYDVKM.

The chain recombines TRBV7-8 with TRBJ1-1, with TRBD1 as a possible D gene (6 bases). The CDR3 covers 15 residues. Deletions cut 2 bases from V and 4 bases from J, with 14 bases between. Per the germline V gene, CDR1 is SGHVS and CDR2 is FQNEAQ. The chain's CDR3 is CASSLIQGRGTEAFF. In nucleotides, the CDR3 is TGTGCCAGCAGCTTAATTCAGGGGCGGGGCACTGAAGCTTTCTTT.

On this clonotype itself: This may stem from a read error, because a much larger clone lies one nucleotide away. The chain is built from TRBV12-3 or TRBV12-4 and TRBJ2-5, with D possibly matching TRBD1 (6 bases). CDR3 length equals 14 residues. Deletions cut 5 bases from V and 11 bases from J, with 21 bases between. The CDR3 DNA reads TGTGCCAGCAGTGGGCTGAGGACAGTCAATGAGCAGTACTTC. Translated, it gives CASSGLRTVNEQYF.

There are many counts of this clonotype. A much bigger clone sits one base away, suggesting this may be a read error. The gene calls are TRBV7-2 and TRBJ2-1, with 7 bases matching TRBD2. CDR3 size: 14 residues. Germline V gene lookup returns CDR1 SGHTA and CDR2 FQGNSA. With 6 bases clipped from V and 7 bases from J, the junction kept 9 bases outside the gene matches. The CDR3 is CASRGGAGRNEQFF. The CDR3 region has the DNA TGTGCCAGCAGGGGAGGGGCAGGGAGGAATGAGCAGTTCTTC.

Notes on this clonotype: A read error is possible here, since a much larger clone lies one base away. The CDR3 does not close with the conserved phenylalanine or tryptophan, likely indicating a read error. The chain has TRBV5-1 and TRBJ1-2, with unresolved D. Germline CDR1 and CDR2: SGHRS and YFSETQ. The CDR3 length is 13 residues. V lost 0 bases and J 4 bases, leaving 7 bases between the germline ends. CDR3 in amino acids: CASSLAAGYGYTC. The CDR3 DNA follows: TGCGCCAGCAGCTTGGCCGCAGGCTATGGCTACACCTGC.

Details on this clonotype: Possible read error: a much larger clone is one base away. The chain uses TRBV6-2 or TRBV6-3 and TRBJ2-1; D is possibly TRBD2 (6 bases). The V gene lost 4 bases and the J gene lost 1 base, with 17 bases spanning the gap. Germline loops: CDR1 MNHEY, CDR2 SVGEGT. The CDR3 loop spans 17 amino acids. The CDR3 bases are TGTGCCAGCAGTTGCAGCCTAGCGCCTCCTTCCTACAATGAGCAGTTCTTC. This codes for CASSCSLAPPSYNEQFF.

In its sample, this clonotype was seen many times. This chain links TRBV5-6 with TRBJ2-1; D might be TRBD2 (5 bases). Germline CDR1 reads SGHDT; CDR2 reads YYEEEE. Trimming left V 0 bases short and J 7 bases short, with 8 bases between. This CDR3 has 13 amino acids. The chain's CDR3 is CASSLAERNEQFF. DNA for the CDR3: TGTGCCAGCAGCTTGGCGGAGCGGAATGAGCAGTTCTTC.

Of note for this clonotype: One end of the junction varies from germline; a read error may be responsible. The chain combines TRBV30 with TRBJ2-1; 8 bases line up with TRBD1. The CDR3 covers 15 residues. CDR1 is GTSNPN and CDR2 is SVGIG in the germline V gene (reference sequence). CDR3 amino acids: CAWKESGGNWNEQCF. The DNA for the CDR3 is TGTGCCTGGAAGGAGTCAGGGGGCAACTGGAATGAGCAGTGCTTC.

The chain carries TRBV20-1 and TRBJ1-5; D may be TRBD1 (6 bases). The V end lost 4 bases, the J end lost 8 bases, and 21 bases lay between the germline ends. Germline V CDR1 and CDR2: DFQATT, SNEGSKA (reference sequence). CDR3 length equals 15 residues. Written as DNA, the CDR3 is TGCAGTGCTAAGGGCGGGTTAGGGGGATTTGAGCCCCAGCATTTT. Protein product: CSAKGGLGGFEPQHF.

The chain combines TRBV6-2 or TRBV6-3 with TRBJ2-5; 10 bases match TRBD1. Germline V CDR1 and CDR2: MNHEY, SVGEGT. The CDR3 extends over 21 amino acids. J lost 1 base, V lost 6 bases, and 23 bases had no gene match. The CDR3 here is CASSFTTRRDRGVGPQETQYF. Here the CDR3 DNA reads TGTGCCAGCAGCTTTACCACGCGACGGGACAGGGGTGTCGGTCCCCAAGAGACCCAGTACTTC.

The V gene is TRBV30, the J gene TRBJ2-6; unclear D gene. CDR3 length equals 15 residues. Germline V gene sequence: CDR1 GTSNPN, CDR2 SVGIG (reference sequence). With 1 base removed from V and 2 bases from J, the gap between germline ends came to 9 bases. Here the CDR3 DNA reads TGTGCCTGGAGTGCTTCGGTGGCTGGGGCCAACGTCCTGACTTTC. Protein sequence: CAWSASVAGANVLTF.

The chain combines TRBV7-8 with TRBJ2-5, with 12 bases identical to TRBD2. The CDR3 loop spans 18 amino acids. In germline, CDR1 is SGHVS, CDR2 FQNEAQ. The V and J ends lost 1 base and 11 bases, in that order; junction bases with no gene match: 17. CDR3 in DNA: TGTGCCAGCAGCTTAGGTCTAGCGGGAGGGTACACCTGGGGGGAGCAGTACTTC. Its protein product is CASSLGLAGGYTWGEQYF.

This clonotype was picked up many times. This sequence joins TRBV12-3 or TRBV12-4 and TRBJ2-7, with D unclear. This CDR3 region has 11 residues. V lost 4 bases and J lost 6, with 7 bases in between. DNA for the CDR3: TGTGCCAGCAGTTCACTTGCCGAGCAGTACTTC. It is translated as CASSSLAEQYF.

Only a few counts were recorded for this clonotype. A much bigger clone sits one base away, suggesting this may be a read error. V is TRBV6-1 and J is TRBJ1-2; TRBD1 matches at 9 bases. In germline, CDR1 is MNHNS, CDR2 SASEGT. V was clipped by 6 bases and J by 7 bases; unmatched bases: 9. This CDR3 comprises 14 residues. The CDR3 nucleotides are TGTGCCAGCAGGCCGCACCGGGACAGGGTTGGCTACACCTTC. It is translated as CASRPHRDRVGYTF.

A word on this clonotype: Relative to the germline gene, one junction end is altered; a read error may explain this. In DNA, the CDR3 is TGTGCCAGCAGTGAAAGTCAGCCCCAGCAATTT. Its translation: CASSESQPQQF. The V and J genes are TRBV6-1 and TRBJ1-5, with D uncertain. The CDR3 has 11 residues. Germline values: CDR1 MNHNS, CDR2 SASEGT.

Details on this clonotype: Just one base apart from a much larger clone, this may be a read error. CDR3 nucleotides: TGTGCCAGCAGTCAGCCGGGGGGCGGTCACAATGAGCAGTTCTTC. Protein sequence: CASSQPGGGHNEQFF. The chain combines TRBV7-3 with TRBJ2-1; possible D gene TRBD2, 7 bases. The V and J ends lost 6 bases and 5 bases respectively, with 17 bases between them. CDR1 and CDR2 from the germline V gene are SGHTA and FQGTGA. The CDR3 extends over 15 amino acids.

As concerns this clonotype: The junction and the germline gene differ at one end; a read error may be behind it. The gene calls are TRBV5-1 and TRBJ2-1; tentative D call: TRBD2 (5 bases). The end of the DNA fits TRBJ2-7 better, so the J call may be wrong. This CDR3 spans 16 amino acids. CDR1 and CDR2 from the germline V gene are SGHRS and YFSETQ. The CDR3 sequence: CASSSVFSSSYNEQYF. Here the CDR3 DNA reads TGTGCCAGCAGCTCGGTGTTCTCTAGCTCCTACAATGAGCAGTACTTC.

Many counts were recorded for this clonotype. The chain recombines TRBV11-2 with TRBJ2-7; 7 nucleotides agree with TRBD1. V shed 5 bases, J shed 1 base, and the junction held 5 bases outside the gene matches. The CDR3 contains 14 residues. The germline gives CDR1 SGHAT, CDR2 FQNNGV. The chain's CDR3 is CASSQYRGSYEQYF. The DNA for the CDR3 is TGTGCCAGCAGCCAATACAGGGGTTCCTACGAGCAGTACTTC.

The V call is TRBV18, the J call TRBJ1-1, with D unresolved. Trimming left V 6 bases short and J 3 bases short, with 5 bases between. CDR1 and CDR2 (germline): KGHSH, LQKENI. The CDR3 covers 11 residues. CDR3 sequence (DNA): TGTGCCAGCTCGGGAGACACTGAAGCTTTCTTT. Its protein is CASSGDTEAFF.

Only a few counts were recorded for this clonotype. The chain couples TRBV7-9 to TRBJ1-5, with TRBD1 as a possible D gene (5 bases). V lost 7 bases, J lost 3 bases, and 22 bases lay in between. Germline V gene sequence: CDR1 SEHNR, CDR2 FQNEAQ (reference sequence). This CDR3 is 17 amino acids long. Here the CDR3 reads CASNRFGAGGYNQPQHF. Here the CDR3 DNA reads TGTGCCAGCAACCGTTTTGGGGCCGGTGGGTACAATCAGCCCCAGCATTTT. The whole variable domain, remainder taken from reference TRBV7-9 and TRBJ1-5, is DTGVSQNPRHKITKRGQNVTFRCDPISEHNRLYWYRQTLGQGPEFLTYFQNEAQLEKSRLLSDRFSAERPKGSFSTLEIQRTEQGDSAMYLCASNRFGAGGYNQPQHFGDGTRLSIL.

This clonotype was observed a handful of times. This sequence joins TRBV6-6 and TRBJ2-1; the match to TRBD2 covers 9 bases. The CDR3 has 15 residues. With V trimmed by 7 bases and J by 6 bases, 10 bases remained unmatched. CDR1 is MNHNY, CDR2 SVGAGI, per germline (reference sequence). CDR3 DNA sequence: TGTGCCAGCATACCGGGACTAGCCTTGGGCAATGAGCAGTTCTTC. Encoded protein: CASIPGLALGNEQFF.

The V call is TRBV18, the J call TRBJ2-1; 10 positions match TRBD2. Germline assignment: CDR1 KGHSH and CDR2 LQKENI. V lost 2 bases and J lost 9; bases outside the gene matches: 10. CDR3 length equals 16 residues. Here the CDR3 DNA reads TGTGCCAGCTCACCAACCTCTAGCGGGAGCAGGGGTGAGCAGTTCTTC. Its translation is CASSPTSSGSRGEQFF.

This clonotype was seen repeatedly, ten times or more. The V gene is TRBV6-5, the J gene TRBJ1-2, with 7 bases aligning to TRBD1. CDR3 length: 13 residues. Trimming took 7 bases from V and 5 from J; bases not matched to a gene: 7. The germline V gene has CDR1 MNHEY and CDR2 SVGAGI. CDR3 bases: TGTGCCAGCACCAAGGGGACAGATTATGGCTACACCTTC. Translation gives CASTKGTDYGYTF.

Comments on this clonotype: Since no conserved phenylalanine or tryptophan closes the CDR3, a read error is the likely cause. This chain connects TRBV9 to TRBJ2-5; 11 bases map to TRBD1. Trimming removed 4 bases from V and 3 bases from J; junction bases left unmatched: 5. The CDR3 spans 15 residues. CDR1 is SGDLS and CDR2 is YYNGEE in the germline V gene. The CDR3 is CASSSRGQGEETQYV. The CDR3 DNA reads TGTGCCAGCAGCAGTAGGGGACAGGGGGAAGAGACCCAGTACGTC.

CDR3 in amino acids: CSVVEGGDGYTF. The DNA of the CDR3 is TGCAGCGTTGTAGAGGGAGGGGATGGCTACACCTTC. The chain recombines TRBV29-1 with TRBJ1-2; possibly TRBD1 for D (5 bases). V was clipped by 4 bases and J by 6 bases, with 12 bases between them. The CDR3 extends over 12 amino acids. CDR1 and CDR2 (germline): SQVTM, ANQGSEA.